This TCR beta chain was sequenced during a study of CD8 T cells in ankylosing spondylitis. The CDR3 covers 17 residues. Germline values: CDR1 DFQATT, CDR2 SNEGSKA (reference sequence). V shed 1 base and J shed 5 bases, with 24 bases lying between them. Study observations and caveats: Peripheral blood samples showed relatively rare disease-linked clones, and these clones were CD8+. Significant enrichment of disease-linked clones was reportedly seen in matched ankylosing spondylitis synovial fluid. Earlier reports found some motif variants in synovial fluid and blood in reactive arthritis. It appeared that ankylosing spondylitis blood was characterized by a TCR beta motif of several highly homologous variants.

Details on this clonotype: What it binds is unknown.

Each TCR beta library was made by quantitative 5'-RACE that incorporated molecular barcodes. TCRdb reprocessed the 5' RACE reads with MiXCR, giving one entry per CDR3 protein. The sample has some 400,000 distinct CDR3 sequences, around 20% seen once. The sample was blood, either unsorted or a sorted T cell fraction (not recorded which). This TCR was sampled from a male donor with ankylosing spondylitis. The chain carries TRBV20-1 and TRBJ2-7; maybe TRBD2 (5 bases). CDR3 nucleotides: TGCAGTGCTAGAGCCGGGTGGTCGATGGCCCCGAGGGACGAGCAGTACTTC. Translated, it gives CSARAGWSMAPRDEQYF.